The subject of this entry is one T cell receptor (beta chain). The specificity of this receptor is unknown. Within one base of it there is no much larger clone, and no base qualities were kept. These data belong to a study of molecular identifiers for immune sequencing clone quantification (dated by TCRdb to the late 2010s). Broadly, across the study: In a replicate experiment, RNA from around 20,000 or 100,000 naive CD8 T cells was split into five aliquots, four of which were sequenced. The study was a methods study using CD8 T cells to benchmark molecular-identifier clustering-based TCR repertoire sequencing (MIDCIRS) and TCR RNA copy counting.

Libraries of naive CD8 T cells were generated from roughly 21,000 to 960,000 sorted cells, with 10%, 30% or 50% of the purified RNA used. On a BD FACSAria II, naive CD8 T cells were FACS-sorted as CD8+CD4-CCR7+CD45RA+ and collected into RLT Plus buffer. To test detection sensitivity, Jurkat RNA equal to fewer than 13 TCR copies was added to samples of about 20,000-1,000,000 naive CD8 T cells. CD8 T cells were enriched using RosetteSep CD8+ T Cell Enrichment Cocktail and Ficoll-Paque, and the enriched cells then underwent ACK red cell lysis. Study-wide conclusions, independent of this receptor: Highly expanded clone sizes could be underestimated because identical TCR molecules may share a barcode. When barcode sub-clustering was not used, chimeric consensus sequences inflated TCR diversity, with chimeras reaching as high as 47%. Clones above 20 RNA copies held over 98% of molecules in CMV-specific effector cells but under 1% in naive cells. Modeling gave about 3 recovered TCR RNA copies per cell versus 8 to 10 by digital PCR, implying approximately 30% capture efficiency. Spiked-in Jurkat TCR RNA equal to a single cell's worth was reported to be detectable even within one million naive CD8 T cells. Naive libraries contained spiked-in Jurkat TCR RNA (around eleven copies' worth), which is not part of the donor repertoire.

Via the germline V gene, CDR1 is MNHEY and CDR2 SVGAGI. The germline ends are 26 bases apart after V is trimmed by 5 bases and J by 15 bases. Reading from cysteine to phenylalanine, the CDR3 counts 15 amino acids. The read is trimmed to its CDR3 DNA, 45 bases read in frame from base 1. The library was obtained by PCR. Instrument used: NextSeq 500. Bulk TCR libraries were made following a previously described method, with the TCR primers given in Table S5. The Qiagen AllPrep DNA/RNA kit was used to purify total RNA. Before analysis, reads from multiple sequencing runs of the same library were pooled. As for the original processing: Reads were retained only if an exact TCR constant sequence was present, and the retained reads were trimmed to 150 nt and grouped according to their 12-nt molecular barcodes. Reads inside each barcode group were sub-clustered using a 15% Levenshtein threshold, and a quality-weighted consensus sequence was constructed for each RNA molecule. Non-functional sequences were excluded, and lower-count sequences lying one edit away from another sequence were also excluded. Based on a fit of two negative binomial distributions, barcode sub-clusters having less than 20% of the maximum read count were discarded. In-frame beta chains were kept once TCRdb had trimmed the public reads at Q25 with fastp and called clones with MiXCR. Rows with one shared CDR3 protein collapse into an entry with the most common genes and DNA. The V and J calls were not made by the authors but by TCRdb's processing. In this sample the table shows approximately 590,000 distinct CDR3 sequences, approximately 24% of which occur a single time. Together, the top ten hold approximately 0.75% of the sample.

This chain joins TRBV6-5 to TRBJ1-5; perhaps TRBD1 is the D gene, with 6 bases matching. The sequence was collected from a human donor in good health. Some libraries in this study had Jurkat cell RNA spiked in. The sample consisted of naive CD8+ T cells from blood, with Jurkat cell RNA spiked in. In the paper's terms, the cell subset or site label means: FACS-sorted CD8+CD4-CCR7+CD45RA+ naive T cells. The CDR3 is CASSRTGYSNQRLHF. The DNA sequence reads TGTGCCAGCAGTCGAACAGGGTACAGCAATCAGCGCCTGCATTTT.